One sample yielded the 4 T cell receptor beta chains listed below, sequenced in a study of OX40 agonist ivuxolimab in advanced cancers. TCRdb keeps only in-frame clones here, not all; method: immunoSEQ multiplex PCR. This table holds approximately 69,000 clones, approximately 84% found once. The material sequenced was CD4+ or CD8+ T cells sorted from blood, taken in a trial of the OX40 agonist ivuxolimab. The receptors here all came from an adult with an advanced solid tumor such as melanoma, head and neck, liver or kidney cancer.

The chain combines TRBV11-3 with TRBJ2-1; no firm D call. V gave up 4 bases and J gave up 9 bases, with 22 bases separating them. The CDR3 has 16 residues. CDR1 SGHNT and CDR2 YENEEA come from the germline V gene. In DNA form, the CDR3 reads TGTGCCAGCAGCTCACCTCAAGCCCCCACGGTAGGTGAGCAGTTCTTC. This gives the protein CASSSPQAPTVGEQFF.

This clone was detected only once. J is TRBJ2-5 and V is TRBV7-9; no clear D gene. V shed 2 bases and J shed 3 bases, with 7 bases lying between them. Germline V gene lookup returns CDR1 SEHNR and CDR2 FQNEAQ (reference sequence). The CDR3 is made up of 13 amino acids. The CDR3 region is CASSLSPEETQYF. CDR3 coding DNA: TGTGCCAGCAGCTTAAGTCCGGAAGAGACCCAGTACTTC. Full variable domain (missing parts from reference TRBV7-9 and TRBJ2-5): DTGVSQNPRHKITKRGQNVTFRCDPISEHNRLYWYRQTLGQGPEFLTYFQNEAQLEKSRLLSDRFSAERPKGSFSTLEIQRTEQGDSAMYLCASSLSPEETQYFGPGTRLLVL.

V and J are TRBV14 and TRBJ1-2; weak D call: TRBD1 (5 bases). V was trimmed by 4 bases and J by 8 bases, leaving 14 bases between them. The CDR3 has 13 amino acids. The germline gives CDR1 SGHDN, CDR2 FVKESK. The CDR3: CASSPTAGRGYTF. CDR3 coding DNA: TGTGCCAGCAGCCCCACGGCGGGGCGAGGCTACACCTTC.

Only a few counts were recorded for this clone. The chain is built from TRBV6-5 and TRBJ1-2; D unresolved. Looked up from germline, CDR1 is MNHEY and CDR2 is SVGAGI. The CDR3 is 12 amino acids. Trimming shortened V by 5 bases and J by 8 bases, and 12 bases separated the two germline ends. This CDR3 is CASSPSASGYTF. The DNA for the CDR3 is TGTGCCAGCAGTCCGTCCGCCTCGGGCTACACCTTC.